These 18 T cell receptor beta chains came from one sample sequenced in a study of cytomegalovirus exposure and HLA in healthy donors. Both 60 Vbeta primers and 13 Jbeta primers went into the PCR. Sequenced by immunoSEQ multiplex PCR; TCRdb stores in-frame clones only, minus some. This table has around 91,000 clones, just under 80% appearing once. Specimen: PBMCs. Every receptor here comes from a male donor in good health and CMV-seropositive.

The chain employs TRBV27 and TRBJ2-7, with 7 bases fitting TRBD1. Trimming removed 5 bases from V and 2 bases from J; junction bases left unmatched: 3. The length of the CDR3 is 13 residues. Germline V gene data show CDR1 as MNHEY and CDR2 as SMNVEV (reference sequence). CDR3 in amino acids: CASSPTGTYEQYF. CDR3 DNA sequence: TGTGCCAGCAGTCCGACAGGGACCTACGAGCAGTACTTC.

This chain joins TRBV5-6 and TRBJ1-1; 10 bases match TRBD1. The CDR3 spans 13 residues. J gave up 10 bases and V 1 base, and 4 bases lay outside the gene matches. Per the germline V gene, CDR1 is SGHDT and CDR2 is YYEEEE. The CDR3 nucleotides are TGTGCCAGCAGCTTGCCTGGGACAGGGGTAGCTTTCTTT. Translation: CASSLPGTGVAFF.

The J gene is TRBJ2-2, the V gene TRBV29-1, with D tentatively TRBD1 (5 bases). The length of the CDR3 is 14 residues. Germline CDR1 is SQVTM and CDR2 is ANQGSEA. Between the trimmed V and J ends, which lost 7 bases and 2 bases, there was a span of 14 bases. In DNA form, the CDR3 reads TGCAGCGACCGGACACGATATAACACCGGGGAGCTGTTTTTT. Amino acids: CSDRTRYNTGELFF.

The chain joins TRBV2 to TRBJ2-5, with 8 bases lining up with TRBD1. The V and J ends lost 4 bases and 1 base, in that order; junction bases with no gene match: 11. The CDR3 covers 17 residues. Germline V lookup: CDR1 SNHLY, CDR2 FYNNEI. As DNA, the CDR3 is TGTGCCAGCAGTGGCTCTACAGGGGGGTCCCCCCAAGAGACCCAGTACTTC. Its protein product is CASSGSTGGSPQETQYF.

The gene calls are TRBV10-3 and TRBJ1-1; the match to TRBD1 covers 10 bases. There are 15 residues in the CDR3. Unmatched junction bases numbered 10, after V lost 7 bases and J lost 5 bases. The germline CDR1 and CDR2 sequences are ENHRY and SYGVKD. CDR3 nucleotide sequence: TGTGCCATCAAGACAGGGGGCTCTTCAGGGACTGAAGCTTTCTTT. Protein: CAIKTGGSSGTEAFF.

The chain combines TRBV10-1 with TRBJ2-1; 8 bases are shared with TRBD2. This CDR3 contains 14 residues. V was pared by 5 bases and J by 4 bases, with 4 bases of the junction left unmatched. Germline V gene data show CDR1 as WNHNN and CDR2 as SYGVQD (reference sequence). CDR3 DNA sequence: TGCGCCAGCAGTCGAGCGGGGGAATACAATGAGCAGTTCTTC. This sequence encodes CASSRAGEYNEQFF.

Here the CDR3 reads CASSLRLNPGYGYTF. The DNA for the CDR3 is TGTGCCAGCAGTTTGCGACTGAACCCTGGTTATGGCTACACCTTC. The rearrangement links TRBV28 to TRBJ1-2; the D is unclear. The CDR3 extends over 15 amino acids. Germline V CDR1 and CDR2: MDHEN, SYDVKM. Trimming pared 3 bases from V and 5 bases from J, leaving 16 bases between.

The V gene is TRBV28, the J gene TRBJ2-7, with a weak D call TRBD2 (5 bases). Trimming left V 10 bases short and J 0 bases short, with 16 bases between. Germline CDR1 is MDHEN and CDR2 is SYDVKM. The CDR3 spans 14 residues. CDR3 nucleotide sequence: TGTGCCATTCCGATTCGGACTGACTCCTACGAGCAGTACTTC. Protein product: CAIPIRTDSYEQYF.

This clone was counted a single time. The chain recombines TRBV5-1 with TRBJ2-5; D not resolved. CDR3 size: 14 residues. The V and J ends lost 7 bases and 2 bases respectively, with 15 bases between them. Germline assignment: CDR1 SGHRS and CDR2 YFSETQ. The CDR3 loop reads CASHVGVKQETQYF. CDR3 nucleotide sequence: TGCGCCAGCCATGTAGGAGTCAAACAAGAGACCCAGTACTTC.

This sequence joins TRBV7-2 and TRBJ1-5; D unclear. Germline V gives CDR1 SGHTA, CDR2 FQGNSA. Trimming took off 5 bases at V and 5 bases at J, with 10 bases between the two ends. The CDR3 totals 13 residues. The CDR3 DNA is TGTGCCAGCAGCCCAAAACATTATCAGCCCCAGCATTTT. Protein sequence: CASSPKHYQPQHF.

This clone was picked up a small number of times. The V call is TRBV7-9, the J call TRBJ1-1; D is unclear. Trimming left V 5 bases short and J 2 bases short, with 12 bases between. The CDR3 runs to 14 residues. Germline V gene sequence: CDR1 SEHNR, CDR2 FQNEAQ (reference sequence). The CDR3 here is CASSPTRANTEAFF. The CDR3 bases are TGTGCCAGCAGCCCCACGCGGGCTAACACTGAAGCTTTCTTT.

The chain is built from TRBV19 and TRBJ1-1; 9 nucleotides align to TRBD1. The CDR3 has 14 amino acids. The V gene end was trimmed by 5 bases and the J gene end by 6 bases; junction bases not matched to a gene: 7. Germline loops: CDR1 LNHDA, CDR2 SQIVND (reference sequence). DNA for the CDR3: TGTGCCAGTAGTGGATGGACAGGGGCCTCTGAAGCTTTCTTT. Its protein is CASSGWTGASEAFF. Full variable domain (missing parts from reference TRBV19 and TRBJ1-1): DGGITQSPKYLFRKEGQNVTLSCEQNLNHDAMYWYRQDPGQGLRLIYYSQIVNDFQKGDIAEGYSVSREKKESFPLTVTSAQKNPTAFYLCASSGWTGASEAFFGQGTRLTVV.

The chain uses TRBV10-2 and TRBJ2-7; D is ambiguous. The CDR3 has 14 residues. Trimming took 4 bases from V and 0 from J, leaving 10 bases between them. Germline-derived CDR1 and CDR2 are WSHSY and SAAADI. The CDR3 spells CASSAKHYSYEQYF. CDR3 nucleotides: TGCGCCAGCAGTGCTAAACACTACTCCTACGAGCAGTACTTC.

This clone appeared a few times. The J gene is TRBJ2-7, the V gene TRBV14; TRBD1 might be the D (5 bases). The germline V and J ends were trimmed by 4 bases and 1 base, with 8 bases remaining between them. The CDR3 contains 13 residues. CDR1 SGHDN and CDR2 FVKESK come from the germline V gene. CDR3 loop: CASSPHRSYEQYF. The CDR3 DNA follows: TGTGCCAGCAGCCCTCACAGGTCCTACGAGCAGTACTTC.

The chain combines TRBV27 with TRBJ2-7; 9 bases are shared with TRBD1. This CDR3 spans 18 amino acids. Germline values: CDR1 MNHEY, CDR2 SMNVEV (reference sequence). With 2 bases clipped from V and 1 base from J, the junction kept 12 bases outside the gene matches. In nucleotides, the CDR3 is TGTGCCAGCAGTTTACTGGGACAGGGAAGAGAATGGTCCTACGAGCAGTACTTC. Translation: CASSLLGQGREWSYEQYF.

V and J are TRBV4-1 and TRBJ1-2, with 7 positions matching TRBD1. Trimming removed 4 bases from V and 5 bases from J; junction bases left unmatched: 10. Germline V gives CDR1 MGHRA, CDR2 YSYEKL. The CDR3 runs to 15 residues. The CDR3 spells CASSLQRDRTYGYTF. The DNA for the CDR3 is TGCGCCAGCAGCCTCCAAAGGGACAGAACATATGGCTACACCTTC.

This chain connects TRBV6-6 to TRBJ1-5, with TRBD1 as a possible D gene (6 bases). The CDR3 consists of 15 residues. The V end lost 4 bases, the J end lost 6 bases, and 16 bases lay between the germline ends. Per the germline V gene, CDR1 is MNHNY and CDR2 is SVGAGI (reference sequence). The CDR3 DNA follows: TGTGCCAGCAGTTGGGAACAGGGCCGGGGTCAGCCCCAGCATTTT. Residues: CASSWEQGRGQPQHF.

The chain carries TRBV18 and TRBJ2-5; D is unresolved. The CDR3 loop spans 13 amino acids. Germline loops: CDR1 KGHSH, CDR2 LQKENI. Trimming shortened V by 6 bases and J by 4 bases, and 12 bases separated the two germline ends. The DNA of the CDR3 is TGTGCCAGCTCGCCTGAAGCAAGAGAGACCCAGTACTTC. This sequence encodes CASSPEARETQYF.